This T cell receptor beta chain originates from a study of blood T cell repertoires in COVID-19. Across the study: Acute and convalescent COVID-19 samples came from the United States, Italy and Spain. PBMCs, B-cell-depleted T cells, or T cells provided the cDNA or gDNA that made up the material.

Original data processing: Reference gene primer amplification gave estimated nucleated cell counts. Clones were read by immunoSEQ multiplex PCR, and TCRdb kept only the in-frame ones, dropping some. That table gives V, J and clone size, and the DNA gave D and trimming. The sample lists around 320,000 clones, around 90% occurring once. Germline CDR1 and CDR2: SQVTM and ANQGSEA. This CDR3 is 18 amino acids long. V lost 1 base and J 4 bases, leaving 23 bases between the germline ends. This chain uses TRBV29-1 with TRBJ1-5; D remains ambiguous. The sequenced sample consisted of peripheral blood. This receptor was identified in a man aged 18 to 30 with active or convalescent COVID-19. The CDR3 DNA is TGCAGCGTTGAAGGTGGATGTGAGGCAATTTCCCTAAATCAGCCCCAGCATTTT. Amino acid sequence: CSVEGGCEAISLNQPQHF.